This TCR beta chain was sequenced in a study of CD8 T cells in ankylosing spondylitis. Findings and limits, study-wide: A CD8+ phenotype characterized the disease-linked clones, which were relatively rare in peripheral blood. What appeared characteristic of ankylosing spondylitis blood was a TCR beta motif of 7 or 8 highly homologous variants.

Germline CDR1 reads MNHNS; CDR2 reads SASEGT. The ends were cut back, 6 bases at V and 2 bases at J, with 15 bases in the middle. The CDR3 consists of 15 residues. This clonotype was observed a handful of times. Antigen: not known. TCRdb re-called the 5' RACE reads through MiXCR, storing one row per CDR3 protein. The sample has around 480,000 distinct CDR3 sequences; about a sixth are singletons. This TCR derives from a male donor with ankylosing spondylitis. The specimen was blood, either unsorted or a sorted T cell fraction (not recorded which). The chain uses TRBV6-1 and TRBJ2-3, with a weak D call TRBD1 (6 bases). The CDR3 spells CASRIDRSPTDTQYF. Here the CDR3 DNA reads TGTGCCAGCAGGATAGACAGGTCCCCCACAGATACGCAGTATTTT.